This T cell receptor beta chain is drawn from a study of blood T cell repertoires in COVID-19. Whole-study context: From the United States, Italy and Spain came samples of acute and convalescent COVID-19. Sample material is recorded as cDNA or gDNA derived from T cells, B-cell-depleted T cells, or PBMCs.

V was trimmed by 8 bases and J by 0 bases, leaving 14 bases between them. Germline V gene data show CDR1 as WSHSY and CDR2 as SAAADI. The CDR3 consists of 15 residues. Per the study methods: Researchers report that nucleated cell counts were estimated from reference gene primer amplification. Assay: immunoSEQ multiplex PCR; the TCRdb copy retains only in-frame clones and omits some. D and trimming were read from the DNA, whereas the V and J calls and clone size are those reported in that table. Of some 80,000 clones listed, around 84% are singletons. Sequencing used peripheral blood. The clonotype comes from a woman between 65 and 79 years old with acute or convalescent COVID-19. This chain links TRBV10-2 with TRBJ1-5, with D perhaps TRBD1 (5 bases). Here the CDR3 DNA reads TGCGCCAGCCGACAGCGTGCATATAGCAATCAGCCCCAGCATTTT. It encodes CASRQRAYSNQPQHF.